The clone carrying this TCR beta chain was seen a handful of times. What it binds is not known. These data are taken from a study of T cells in narcolepsy. Profiled with immunoSEQ multiplex PCR; TCRdb holds only in-frame clones, not every one. The data contain approximately 2,500 clones, 26% of them singletons. V lost 4 bases and J 13 bases, leaving 14 bases between the germline ends. Germline lookup yields CDR1 KGHSH and CDR2 LQKENI. CDR3 length: 12 amino acids. The TCR originated in a human donor with narcolepsy. The chain has TRBV18 and TRBJ2-1, with a tentative D call TRBD1 (6 bases). What was sequenced was cultured CD4+ T cells from cerebrospinal fluid. The DNA of the CDR3 is TGTGCCAGCTCACTCCCACAGGGCGATCAGTTCTTC. Protein sequence: CASSLPQGDQFF.